Listed below are T cell receptor beta chains from one sample, sequenced in a study of blood T cell repertoires in COVID-19. Profiled with immunoSEQ multiplex PCR; TCRdb holds only in-frame clones, not every one. The sample has approximately 45,000 clones; 70% to 90% are singletons. What was sequenced was peripheral blood. The receptors originated from a man between 35 and 55 years old with active COVID-19. CDR3s include the opening cysteine and the closing phenylalanine or tryptophan.

J gene | V gene | CDR3 protein
TRBJ2-7 | TRBV5-1 | CASSLEAPLSEQYF
TRBJ2-3 | TRBV14 | CASSPGGYSGNTDTQYF
TRBJ2-7 | TRBV10-3 | CAISVVRGLKEQYF
TRBJ1-2 | TRBV27 | CASWRIPNYGYTF
TRBJ1-4 | TRBV28 | CASSFDGTNEKLFF
TRBJ1-2 | TRBV28 | CASSFQGAINYGYTF
TRBJ2-2 | TRBV10-2 | CASSRSSGREGTEELFF
TRBJ2-1 | TRBV3-1/TRBV3-2 | CASSQPAQGRNEQFF
TRBJ2-2 | TRBV11-2 | CASTLYGGGSGELFF
TRBJ1-4 | TRBV30 | CAHGRGGTNEKLFF
TRBJ2-7 | TRBV6-1 | CASSELAGGSYEQYF
TRBJ2-1 | TRBV10-3 | CAIDREGINEQFF
TRBJ1-1 | TRBV6-5 | CASSRDSRTEAFF
TRBJ2-2 | TRBV6-2/TRBV6-3 | CASSTMDGELFF
TRBJ2-5 | TRBV12-3/TRBV12-4 | CASSFSRSTQYF
TRBJ2-2 | TRBV19 | CASRQENTGELFF
TRBJ1-1 | TRBV9 | CASSVMTGSEAFF
TRBJ1-2 | TRBV10-3 | CAISESGVSDYGYTF
TRBJ2-6 | TRBV7-8 | CASSLDPGRAGANVLTF
TRBJ2-1 | TRBV7-6 | CASSLEGASGRAEDYNEQFF
TRBJ2-5 | TRBV9 | CASSAAGGGETQYF
TRBJ2-5 | TRBV9 | CASSVGRGQETQYF
TRBJ2-7 | TRBV28 | CASSLTDTLYEQYF
TRBJ1-5 | TRBV29-1 | CSVGVGGNQPQHF
TRBJ2-3 | TRBV5-1 | CASSTPARDRNTDTQYF
TRBJ1-2 | TRBV18 | CASSPPFVYGYTF
TRBJ1-2 | TRBV27 | CASSSALNYGYTF
TRBJ2-7 | TRBV27 | CANARIREHSYEQYF
TRBJ2-2 | TRBV10-1 | CASSERASGDTGELFF
TRBJ1-5 | TRBV5-1 | CASSPDRDQPQHF
TRBJ2-7 | TRBV9 | CASSASPGQGYEQYF
TRBJ2-7 | TRBV6-5 | CASSRDNAYEQYF